Listed below are T cell receptor beta chains from one sample, sequenced in a study of identifying expanded T cells in peripheral blood. Sequencing used immunoSEQ multiplex PCR; TCRdb keeps in-frame clones, though not all of them. The data show around 95,000 clones, roughly 88% seen once. The specimen was blood. These receptor sequences come from a person aged 18-70 years in good health. CDR3s include the opening cysteine and the closing phenylalanine or tryptophan. Each record gives: J gene, clone size, V gene, D gene, CDR3 protein, CDR3 DNA. The D gene is left open where the match is weak. Expanded clones get a size class; other rows say once, few or many, or leave the size out.

TRBJ1-2 few TRBV5-1 . CASSSDGIYGYTF TGCGCCAGCAGTTCTGACGGGATTTATGGCTACACCTTC
TRBJ1-4 . TRBV5-4 TRBD1 CASSLGRGLSNEKLFF TGTGCCAGCAGCTTGGGCAGGGGGCTTTCTAATGAAAAACTGTTTTTT
TRBJ2-1 . TRBV10-1 . CASSAGVVQFF TGCGCCAGCAGTGCTGGGGTAGTTCAGTTCTTC
TRBJ1-2 . TRBV6-5 TRBD1 CASSGDRGYGYTF TGTGCCAGCAGTGGGGACAGGGGTTATGGCTACACCTTC
TRBJ2-6 few TRBV7-7 . CASGARANVLTF TGTGCCAGCGGAGCCCGAGCCAACGTCCTGACTTTC
TRBJ2-2 . TRBV25-1 . CASLRPHTGELFF TGTGCCAGTCTTCGGCCCCACACCGGGGAGCTGTTTTTT
TRBJ2-5 . TRBV14 . CASSQWGGGKTQYF TGTGCCAGCAGCCAATGGGGTGGGGGAAAGACCCAGTACTTC
TRBJ2-3 . TRBV5-6 . CASSDPRQTLDTQYF TGTGCCAGCAGCGACCCCCGCCAGACCCTTGATACGCAGTATTTT
TRBJ2-7 . TRBV18 . CASSPGTYEQYF TGTGCCAGCTCACCGGGCACCTACGAGCAGTACTTC
TRBJ2-7 . TRBV15 TRBD1 CATSRQPWDRGVDEQYF TGTGCCACCAGCAGACAACCTTGGGACAGGGGGGTCGACGAGCAGTACTTC
TRBJ1-2 once TRBV29-1 TRBD1 CSVVRGTGGNYGYTF TGCAGCGTTGTTCGAGGGACAGGAGGAAACTATGGCTACACCTTC
TRBJ1-3 few TRBV6-1 . CASSAGVSGNTIYF TGTGCCAGCAGTGCGGGGGTCTCTGGAAACACCATATATTTT
TRBJ2-2 few TRBV23-1 . CASSQSLEYTGELFF TGCGCCAGCAGTCAATCCCTGGAGTACACCGGGGAGCTGTTTTTT
TRBJ1-1 . TRBV5-6 . CASSLVVNTEAFF TGTGCCAGCAGCTTGGTGGTCAACACTGAAGCTTTCTTT
TRBJ2-1 . TRBV27 TRBD2 CASSLRTSGRSNEQFF TGTGCCAGCAGTCTACGGACTAGCGGGAGGTCCAATGAGCAGTTCTTC
TRBJ2-7 . TRBV18 . CASSPGLTSHEQYF TGTGCCAGCTCACCGGGCCTCACATCACACGAGCAGTACTTC
TRBJ2-1 . TRBV5-1 . CASSLWTNNEQFF TGCGCCAGCAGCTTGTGGACAAACAATGAGCAGTTCTTC
TRBJ1-2 . TRBV10-3 TRBD1 CAILPGQGFYGYTF TGTGCCATCCTACCGGGACAGGGGTTCTATGGCTACACCTTC
TRBJ1-4 . TRBV12-5 . CASGLDRKKLFF TGTGCTAGTGGTCTGGACCGAAAAAAACTGTTTTTT
TRBJ2-1 . TRBV7-3 . CASSLGGANEQFF TGTGCCAGCAGCTTGGGCGGGGCCAATGAGCAGTTCTTC
TRBJ1-2 . TRBV7-9 . CASSSQRPNYGYTF TGTGCCAGCAGCTCACAGCGCCCTAACTATGGCTACACCTTC
TRBJ2-3 . TRBV15 TRBD2 CATSRDRTSGGTTDTQYF TGTGCCACCAGCAGAGATAGGACGAGCGGGGGGACCACAGATACGCAGTATTTT
TRBJ2-5 . TRBV7-9 . CASWDNNYQETQYF TGTGCCAGCTGGGACAACAACTACCAAGAGACCCAGTACTTC
TRBJ2-3 . TRBV2 TRBD1 CASGAGQGRTDTQYF TGTGCCAGCGGGGCGGGACAGGGCCGCACAGATACGCAGTATTTT
TRBJ1-4 . TRBV6-5 . CASSGASGEKLFF TGTGCCAGCAGTGGAGCTTCTGGTGAAAAACTGTTTTTT
TRBJ1-2 few TRBV10-3 TRBD1 CAIIGQGAGGYTF TGTGCCATAATAGGGCAGGGGGCAGGTGGCTACACCTTC
TRBJ1-1 once TRBV5-1 . CASRYRENTEAFF TGCGCCAGCAGGTACAGGGAGAACACTGAAGCTTTCTTT
TRBJ1-1 . TRBV19 TRBD1 CASSIRGQAMKNTEAFF TGTGCCAGTAGTATTCGGGGACAGGCGATGAAGAACACTGAAGCTTTCTTT
TRBJ2-7 . TRBV7-2 . CASSRWTAFTKQYF TGTGCCAGCAGCCGATGGACAGCCTTTACGAAGCAGTACTTC
TRBJ1-5 . TRBV11-2 . CASSLAGQPQHF TGTGCCAGCAGCTTAGCGGGCCAGCCCCAGCATTTT
TRBJ2-3 . TRBV27 TRBD2 CASSPLAVTDTQYF TGTGCCAGCAGCCCCCTAGCGGTCACAGATACGCAGTATTTT
TRBJ2-7 . TRBV5-1 . CASSVEGWGEQYF TGCGCCAGCAGCGTGGAGGGATGGGGCGAGCAGTACTTC
TRBJ2-2 few TRBV27 . CASSVPPTGELFF TGTGCCAGCAGTGTTCCCCCGACCGGGGAGCTGTTTTTT
TRBJ1-5 once TRBV11-2 . CASSLGTDQPQHF TGTGCCAGCAGCTTAGGGACAGATCAGCCCCAGCATTTT
TRBJ2-3 . TRBV15 TRBD2 CATSFRLADVDTQYF TGTGCCACCAGCTTTCGACTAGCGGATGTAGATACGCAGTATTTT
TRBJ1-1 . TRBV14 . CASSQFNMNTEAFF TGTGCCAGCAGCCAATTTAACATGAACACTGAAGCTTTCTTT
TRBJ2-3 . TRBV11-2 TRBD1 CASSPGTAYTDTQYF TGTGCCAGCAGCCCAGGGACAGCCTACACAGATACGCAGTATTTT
TRBJ1-2 . TRBV4-3 TRBD1 CASSGGAQGEGGYTF TGCGCCAGCAGCGGGGGTGCACAGGGGGAAGGTGGCTACACCTTC
TRBJ2-3 . TRBV5-1 TRBD2 CASSLARTSGRDTQYF TGCGCCAGCAGCTTGGCCCGGACTAGCGGGAGGGATACGCAGTATTTT
TRBJ2-3 . TRBV7-6 . CASSKSTGDTQYF TGTGCCAGCAGCAAATCTACGGGAGATACGCAGTATTTT
TRBJ1-1 . TRBV9 . CASSVGTANTEAFF TGTGCCAGCAGCGTAGGTACAGCTAACACTGAAGCTTTCTTT
TRBJ1-1 . TRBV15 TRBD1 CATRAGTGSSRTEAFF TGTGCCACCAGGGCCGGGACAGGGAGTTCGAGGACTGAAGCTTTCTTT
TRBJ2-5 once TRBV6-1 . CASSEVGGETQYF TGTGCCAGCAGTGAAGTTGGGGGGGAGACCCAGTACTTC
TRBJ2-3 . TRBV5-4 TRBD1 CASSPGGTTDTQYF TGTGCCAGCAGCCCAGGGGGTACCACAGATACGCAGTATTTT
TRBJ1-1 . TRBV5-1 . CASSLGGTTEAFF TGCGCCAGCAGCTTGGGGGGGACCACTGAAGCTTTCTTT
TRBJ1-2 . TRBV7-2 . CASSSDGRTHYGYTF TGTGCCAGCAGCTCTGACGGTAGAACCCACTATGGCTACACCTTC
TRBJ2-2 . TRBV5-1 . CASSPRVSNTGELFF TGCGCCAGCAGCCCCAGGGTTTCGAACACCGGGGAGCTGTTTTTT
TRBJ2-7 . TRBV5-1 . CASSFGFGDEQYF TGCGCCAGCAGCTTCGGGTTCGGGGACGAGCAGTACTTC
TRBJ2-7 . TRBV5-6 . CASTLGHLTSYEQYF TGTGCCAGCACCCTGGGACACCTTACATCCTACGAGCAGTACTTC
TRBJ1-3 . TRBV4-1 . CASSHLTAFSGNTIYF TGCGCCAGCAGCCATCTGACAGCTTTCTCTGGAAACACCATATATTTT
TRBJ2-1 . TRBV28 TRBD2 CASTPASGYNEQFF TGTGCCAGCACCCCCGCTAGCGGATACAATGAGCAGTTCTTC
TRBJ2-3 . TRBV4-3 . CASSQEWGWTDTQYF TGCGCCAGCAGCCAAGAGTGGGGCTGGACAGATACGCAGTATTTT
TRBJ2-7 . TRBV11-1 TRBD1 CASSPGGQGARYEQYF TGTGCCAGCAGCCCAGGAGGACAGGGGGCGCGCTACGAGCAGTACTTC
TRBJ2-1 . TRBV29-1 TRBD2 CSARPPNSGRYNEQFF TGCAGCGCTCGGCCCCCCAATAGCGGGAGGTACAATGAGCAGTTCTTC
TRBJ1-1 . TRBV19 . CASKGGANTEAFF TGTGCCAGTAAGGGGGGCGCGAACACTGAAGCTTTCTTT
TRBJ2-7 once TRBV2 TRBD1 CASSARGQGAGEQYF TGTGCCAGCAGTGCGCGCGGACAGGGGGCAGGGGAGCAGTACTTC
TRBJ2-2 . TRBV12-5 TRBD2 CASGFRGLAGSLFSGGELFF TGTGCTAGTGGTTTCCGAGGACTAGCGGGGAGTTTGTTCAGTGGCGGGGAGCTGTTTTTT
TRBJ1-2 . TRBV6-5 . CASTSVRTYGYTF TGTGCCAGCACTTCAGTCCGGACCTATGGCTACACCTTC
TRBJ1-1 . TRBV2 TRBD1 CASSGQGGLTEAFF TGTGCCAGCAGTGGACAGGGCGGTTTGACTGAAGCTTTCTTT
TRBJ2-7 . TRBV4-1 TRBD2 CASSQRLAGEAYEQYF TGCGCCAGCAGCCAAAGACTAGCGGGAGAGGCCTACGAGCAGTACTTC